This T cell receptor (beta chain) comes out of a study of shared clonotypes between healthy human individuals. The repertoire was sequenced with immunoSEQ multiplex PCR; TCRdb's copy has only in-frame clones and lacks some. The sample has roughly 660,000 clones, less than 95% seen once. V dropped 3 bases and J dropped 1 base, with 11 bases sitting between them. This CDR3 is built from 14 residues. In germline, CDR1 is SQVTM, CDR2 ANQGSEA. This sequence originates from a man aged 18 to 35 in good health. Some clones in this sample may be carry-over from other donors' samples. Sequencing was carried out using memory CD8+ T cells from PBMCs. The subset here: CD45RO+ cells pooled with CCR7-negative TemRA cells. V and J are TRBV29-1 and TRBJ2-3; D is perhaps TRBD2 (6 bases). The CDR3 DNA reads as TGCAGCGTTGACGCGGGGTCTGGCACAGATACGCAGTATTTT. Translation gives CSVDAGSGTDTQYF.